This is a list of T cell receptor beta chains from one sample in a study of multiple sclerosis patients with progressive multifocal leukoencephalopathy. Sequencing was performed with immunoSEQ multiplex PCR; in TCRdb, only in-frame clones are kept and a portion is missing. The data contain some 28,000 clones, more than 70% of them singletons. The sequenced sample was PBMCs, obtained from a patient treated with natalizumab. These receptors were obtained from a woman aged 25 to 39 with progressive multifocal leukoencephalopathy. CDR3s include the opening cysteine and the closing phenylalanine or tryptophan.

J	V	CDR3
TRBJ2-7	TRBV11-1	CASSFDRGDEQYF
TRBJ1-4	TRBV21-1	CASGLSTGDWEKLFF
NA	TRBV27	CASSLSSSLDYEQYF
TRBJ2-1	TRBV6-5	CASSETSYNEQFF
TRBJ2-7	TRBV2	CASRGDGRYEQYF
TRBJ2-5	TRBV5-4	CASSPGGGQVYKETQYF
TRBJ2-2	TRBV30	CACALGVDTGELFF
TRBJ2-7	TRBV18	CASSPDLGTSGAYEQYF
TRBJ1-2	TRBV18	CASSPGAGAYGYTF
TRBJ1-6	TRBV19	CASSLWGRNSPLHF
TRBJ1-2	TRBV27	CASSLQGSYGYTF
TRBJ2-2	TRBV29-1	CSVVGGRAGTGELFF
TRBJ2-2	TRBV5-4	CASSLEGIRELFF
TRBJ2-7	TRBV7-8	CASSQASGDQYEQYF
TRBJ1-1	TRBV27	CASSLYTGKNTEAFF
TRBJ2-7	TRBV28	CASSLGGQGTINEQYF
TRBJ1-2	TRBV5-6	CASSPFLFGYGYTF
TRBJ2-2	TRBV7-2	CASSLVRQDTGELFF
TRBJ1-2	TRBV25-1	CASSDPPDYGYTF
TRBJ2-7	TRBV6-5	CASSLGSSSYEQYF
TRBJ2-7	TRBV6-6	CASSYGQNEQYF
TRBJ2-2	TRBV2	CASSVQGGGGTGELFF
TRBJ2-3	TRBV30	CAWSVFEPGLAGGATLPDTQYF
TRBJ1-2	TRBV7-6	CASSLDEGAHHGYTF
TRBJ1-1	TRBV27	CASSWTGWNTEAFF
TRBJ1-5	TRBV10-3	CAISLTGGGNQPQHF
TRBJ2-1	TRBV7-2	CASSLRVGEQFF
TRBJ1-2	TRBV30	CAWSRSTFYGYTF
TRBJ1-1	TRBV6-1	CASSEFGFGSTEAFF
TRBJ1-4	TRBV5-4	CASSRRGNSNEKLFF
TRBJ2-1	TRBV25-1	CASSTAPPGNEQFF
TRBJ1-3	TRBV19	CASSAYGNTIYF
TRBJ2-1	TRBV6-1	CASTWGASNEQFF
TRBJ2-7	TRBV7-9	CASSLARDNSYEQYF
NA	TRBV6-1	CASSAGTAFYEQYF
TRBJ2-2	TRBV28	CASSFRNTGELFF
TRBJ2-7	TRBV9	CASSVVGGSYEQYF
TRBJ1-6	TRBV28	CASSQPASHSPLHF
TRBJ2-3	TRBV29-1	CSVEADSNRDTQYF
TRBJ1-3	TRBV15	CATSRAQGAFGNTIYF
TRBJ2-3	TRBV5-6	CASSLDLGIRTDTQYF